The rows below give T cell receptor beta chains drawn from one sample of a study of beta chain features in type 1 diabetes. Data came from immunoSEQ multiplex PCR; TCRdb stores just in-frame clones and leaves some out. The repertoire consists of about 350,000 clones, with about 20% occurring once and the leading ten covering about 0.045%. Source material: naive CD4+ T cells from blood. The source of these receptors is a woman between 18 and 29 years old in good health. Both conserved end residues are part of each CDR3. A D gene is named only where the DNA matches it firmly. Clone size is given for some rows only: seen once, a few or many times, or a class if the clone is expanded.

D	V	size	J	CDR3	DNA
.	TRBV6-1	.	TRBJ2-4	CASSIQGGSYF	TGTGCCAGCAGTATTCAGGGGGGATCGTACTTC
TRBD1	TRBV5-1	few	TRBJ2-7	CASSSLGQGYEQYF	TGCGCCAGCAGCTCGTTGGGACAGGGCTACGAGCAGTACTTC
TRBD1	TRBV5-1	few	TRBJ1-1	CASSGWTGEAFF	TGCGCCAGCAGCGGTTGGACAGGCGAAGCTTTCTTT
.	TRBV30	few	TRBJ1-2	CAWSGRGIGYTF	TGTGCCTGGAGTGGACGGGGAATTGGCTACACCTTC
.	TRBV9	.	TRBJ2-1	CASSPGHSSYNEQFF	TGTGCCAGCAGCCCTGGACATTCCTCCTACAATGAGCAGTTCTTC
TRBD2	TRBV7-8	few	TRBJ2-1	CASSLVAGGFYNEQFF	TGTGCCAGCAGCTTAGTTGCGGGAGGGTTCTACAATGAGCAGTTCTTC
.	TRBV2	.	TRBJ2-7	CASSEGAISYEQYF	TGTGCCAGCAGTGAAGGGGCCATCAGCTACGAGCAGTACTTC
.	TRBV7-9	few	TRBJ1-5	CASSLGPSGSAQHF	TGTGCCAGCAGCTTGGGCCCGTCTGGATCAGCCCAGCATTTT
TRBD2	TRBV4-1	few	TRBJ2-7	CASSSRLAGGHYEQYF	TGCGCCAGCAGCTCCCGACTAGCGGGGGGGCACTACGAGCAGTACTTC
TRBD2	TRBV25-1	.	TRBJ2-5	CASSYGLDKETQYF	TGTGCCAGCAGTTATGGACTAGATAAAGAGACCCAGTACTTC
TRBD1	TRBV18	.	TRBJ2-5	CASSPGTEKETQYF	TGTGCCAGCTCACCCGGGACAGAAAAAGAGACCCAGTACTTC
.	TRBV6-5	few	TRBJ2-7	CASSTGISYEQYF	TGTGCCAGCAGTACCGGGATCTCCTACGAGCAGTACTTC
.	TRBV10-3	.	TRBJ2-5	CAGGPQETQYF	TGTGCGGGAGGACCCCAAGAGACCCAGTACTTC
.	TRBV6-5	.	TRBJ2-1	CASSYSYYNEQFF	TGTGCCAGCAGTTACTCCTATTACAATGAGCAGTTCTTC
.	TRBV14	.	TRBJ2-5	CASSQVVRLDF	TGTGCCAGCAGCCAAGTAGTGCGGTTAGACTTC
.	TRBV28	.	TRBJ2-7	CASSSGAGEQYF	TGTGCCAGCAGTTCTGGCGCGGGGGAGCAGTACTTC
.	TRBV5-1	.	TRBJ1-1	CASSLPENTEAFF	TGCGCCAGCAGCTTGCCAGAGAACACTGAAGCTTTCTTT
TRBD1	TRBV5-1	few	TRBJ2-7	CASGTGGSYEQYF	TGCGCCAGCGGGACAGGAGGCTCCTACGAGCAGTACTTC
TRBD1	TRBV5-6	few	TRBJ2-5	CASSLSRDRGETQYF	TGTGCCAGCAGCTTGTCCCGGGACAGGGGCGAGACCCAGTACTTC
TRBD2	TRBV5-4	.	TRBJ2-1	CASSPTSGPSYNEQFF	TGTGCCAGCAGCCCTACTAGCGGACCCTCCTACAATGAGCAGTTCTTC